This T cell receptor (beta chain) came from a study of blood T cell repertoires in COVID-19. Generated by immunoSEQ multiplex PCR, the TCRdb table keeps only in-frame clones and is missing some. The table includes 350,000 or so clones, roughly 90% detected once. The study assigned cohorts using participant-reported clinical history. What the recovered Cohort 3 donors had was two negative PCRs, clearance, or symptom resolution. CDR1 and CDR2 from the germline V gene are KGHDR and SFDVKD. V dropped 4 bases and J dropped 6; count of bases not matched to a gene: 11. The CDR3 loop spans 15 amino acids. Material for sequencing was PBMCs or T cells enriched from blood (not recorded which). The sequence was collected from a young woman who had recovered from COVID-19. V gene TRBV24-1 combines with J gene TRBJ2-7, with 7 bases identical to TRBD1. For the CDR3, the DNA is TGTGCCACCAGTGACCCGACAGGGCCCTATTTCGAGCAGTACTTC. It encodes CATSDPTGPYFEQYF.